The rows below give T cell receptor beta chains drawn from one sample of a study of cytomegalovirus exposure and HLA in healthy donors. The protocol was immunoSEQ multiplex PCR, while the TCRdb copy is restricted to in-frame clones and leaves out a portion. The table includes over 150,000 clones, over 60% detected once. Specimen: PBMCs. Receptors originate from a woman younger than 45 in good health and CMV-seronegative. CDR3s include the opening cysteine and the closing phenylalanine or tryptophan. Fields, in order: D gene, clone size, J gene, V gene, CDR3 DNA, CDR3 protein. The D gene is left open where the match is weak. Part of the rows lack a size; the others show once, few, many or a class for expanded clones.

>NA|once|TRBJ2-7|TRBV11-2
TGTGCCAGCAGCTCCTCCAACAGGGTACTGATCGAGCAGTACTTC
CASSSSNRVLIEQYF
>TRBD1|NA|TRBJ2-7|TRBV2
TGTGCCAGCAGACCCGGGACAGGAGACTACGAGCAGTACTTC
CASRPGTGDYEQYF
>TRBD2|NA|TRBJ2-1|TRBV6-5
TGTGCCAGCAGTTACCTAGCGGGGGCTTACAATGAGCAGTTCTTC
CASSYLAGAYNEQFF
>TRBD1|once|TRBJ2-7|TRBV2
TGTGCCAGCATCCAGGACAGGGACTCCTACGAGCAGTACTTC
CASIQDRDSYEQYF
>NA|NA|TRBJ2-2|TRBV14
TGTGCCAGCAGCCAAGATTCCGCGAACACCGGGGAGCTGTTTTTT
CASSQDSANTGELFF
>TRBD1|NA|TRBJ2-3|TRBV5-4
TGTGCCAGCAGCTTGGCCCAAGGGGGCGCAGATACGCAGTATTTT
CASSLAQGGADTQYF
>TRBD1|NA|TRBJ1-1|TRBV29-1
TGCAGCGTTAGCCGGGACAGGGGCGCTGAAGCTTTCTTT
CSVSRDRGAEAFF
>NA|NA|TRBJ2-1|TRBV7-2
TGTGCCAGCAGCGCCTCCCGACAAGAGCAGTTCTTC
CASSASRQEQFF
>TRBD1|NA|TRBJ1-4|TRBV5-4
TGTGCCAGCAGCGGGGGGGGGACAGGACTTCGGGAAAAACTGTTTTTT
CASSGGGTGLREKLFF
>TRBD2|NA|TRBJ2-1|TRBV19
TGTGCCAGTAGTAACCCCCCTAGGATAGCGGGAGGTACGGTAGACTACAATGAGCAGTTCTTC
CASSNPPRIAGGTVDYNEQFF
>TRBD1|NA|TRBJ1-5|TRBV28
TGTGCCAGCAGTCAATATGGGACAGTCTCTTATAGCAATCAGCCCCAGCATTTT
CASSQYGTVSYSNQPQHF
>TRBD2|NA|TRBJ2-6|TRBV19
TGTGCCAGTAGTATCTTGGTGGGACTAGCGGGAGATTCCTCTGGGGCCAACGTCCTGACTTTC
CASSILVGLAGDSSGANVLTF
>NA|NA|TRBJ1-4|TRBV2
TGTGCCAGCTCTGGGGCGGCCGGGGAAAAACTGTTTTTT
CASSGAAGEKLFF
>TRBD1|NA|TRBJ1-5|TRBV2
TGTGCCAGCAATATCAGGGGGGACCAGCCCCAGCATTTT
CASNIRGDQPQHF
>TRBD1|NA|TRBJ1-1|TRBV7-2
TGTGCCAGCAGCCGACGGACAGGGGGCATAGACACTGAAGCTTTCTTT
CASSRRTGGIDTEAFF
>TRBD1|NA|TRBJ2-5|TRBV7-2
TGTGCCAGCAGCGTCAGCTCCGGGACAGGGCAAGAGACCCAGTACTTC
CASSVSSGTGQETQYF
>TRBD1|NA|TRBJ1-2|TRBV29-1
TGCAGCGTGGGGACAGACTATGGCTACACCTTC
CSVGTDYGYTF
>NA|few|TRBJ2-7|TRBV27
TGTGCCAGCAGTTTAACCGGACAGCTCAGCTACGAGCAGTACTTC
CASSLTGQLSYEQYF
>NA|NA|TRBJ2-5|TRBV30
TGTGCCTGGAGCCCCGGAGGAGGAGGAGAGACCCAGTACTTC
CAWSPGGGGETQYF
>NA|NA|TRBJ1-2|TRBV19
TGTGCCAGTAGCCCCAGGGTCGGCTATGGCTACACCTTC
CASSPRVGYGYTF
>NA|NA|TRBJ2-1|TRBV19
TGTGCCAGTAGTCGCACCCCGACAGGCAAGCGTTACAATGAGCAGTTCTTC
CASSRTPTGKRYNEQFF
>NA|NA|TRBJ2-5|TRBV28
TGTGCCAGCAGTTCATCAGGGGACGGAGAGACCCAGTACTTC
CASSSSGDGETQYF
>TRBD2|NA|TRBJ2-1|TRBV10-3
TGTGCCATCAGCGACAGGGAGGGGGGACTAGCGAAGAATGAGCAGTTCTTC
CAISDREGGLAKNEQFF
>NA|NA|TRBJ2-1|TRBV29-1
TGCAGCGTTCTTGCGGGGCTACTCTCCTACAATGAGCAGTTCTTC
CSVLAGLLSYNEQFF
>TRBD1|NA|TRBJ2-3|TRBV29-1
TGCAGCGTTGAAGGACAGGGTTGGACAGATACGCAGTATTTT
CSVEGQGWTDTQYF
>TRBD1|once|TRBJ1-2|TRBV23-1
TGCGCCAGCAGTCAACGGACAGGAAGCTATGGCTACACCTTC
CASSQRTGSYGYTF
>NA|NA|TRBJ1-5|TRBV27
TGTGCCAGCAGCCCCTTGACGGAGAGCAATCAGCCCCAGCATTTT
CASSPLTESNQPQHF
>TRBD2|NA|TRBJ2-3|TRBV27
TGTGCCAGCAGTTTATCCCCTCGCGGGAGGGCCTGGAGGACAGATACGCAGTATTTT
CASSLSPRGRAWRTDTQYF
>TRBD2|NA|TRBJ2-1|TRBV15
TGTGCCACCAGCAGAGATCTAGCGGGAACCACCTACAATGAGCAGTTCTTC
CATSRDLAGTTYNEQFF
>TRBD1|NA|TRBJ1-1|TRBV7-8
TGTGCCAGCAGCTTAGACTGGACAGGGAAGGACACTGAAGCTTTCTTT
CASSLDWTGKDTEAFF
>NA|NA|TRBJ2-3|TRBV7-2
TGTGCCAGCAGCTTAGACGGGGGGCACACAGATACGCAGTATTTT
CASSLDGGHTDTQYF
>TRBD1|NA|TRBJ2-2|TRBV7-9
TGTGCCAGCAGCCATCGACAGGGCCCGGGGACCGGGGAGCTGTTTTTT
CASSHRQGPGTGELFF
>NA|NA|TRBJ1-1|TRBV28
TGTGCCAGCAGCCAACCCTCTGGAGTCGGCACTGAAGCTTTCTTT
CASSQPSGVGTEAFF
>NA|few|TRBJ2-3|TRBV14
TGTGCCAGCAGCCAAGATTGGGCGGGCCTCTACACAGATACGCAGTATTTT
CASSQDWAGLYTDTQYF
>NA|once|TRBJ2-1|TRBV7-3
TGTGCCAGCAGCTTAGGGCAGGCCCAGTTCTTC
CASSLGQAQFF
>NA|NA|TRBJ1-4|TRBV7-6
TGTGCCAGCAGCTGGAACCCGGGACAAAGTGCAACTAATGAAAAACTGTTTTTT
CASSWNPGQSATNEKLFF
>TRBD2|NA|TRBJ2-5|TRBV4-2
TGTGCCAGCAGCCAAGCCGGGACTAGAGTAGAGACCCAGTACTTC
CASSQAGTRVETQYF
>TRBD1|NA|TRBJ1-5|TRBV2
TGTGCCAGCGGGGGACAGATCAATCAGCCCCAGCATTTT
CASGGQINQPQHF
>NA|NA|TRBJ1-1|TRBV5-1
TGCGCCAGCAGCTTCACGGACGGGGGCACTGAAGCTTTCTTT
CASSFTDGGTEAFF
>TRBD2|NA|TRBJ2-5|TRBV6-1
TGTGCCAGCAGTGAAGCGCTAGCGGAACGCCAAGAGACCCAGTACTTC
CASSEALAERQETQYF
>TRBD2|NA|TRBJ2-3|TRBV5-1
TGCGCCAGCAAACAAACTAGCGGGATAACAGATACGCAGTATTTT
CASKQTSGITDTQYF
>NA|NA|TRBJ1-1|TRBV29-1
TGCAGCGTCGACATCATGAACACTGAAGCTTTCTTT
CSVDIMNTEAFF